The TCR beta chain under discussion was sequenced for a study of shared clonotypes between healthy human individuals. Study-wide background: CD8 memory received one plate per donor, CD8 naive two, CD4 memory three and CD4 naive three. Study-wide results and caveats: Limitation of the genetic and exposure-history diversity represented came from the few donors.

Splitting of CD4+ cells produced CD45RA+ naive and CD45RA-negative memory subsets. A note on this clone: Its cognate antigen is unknown.

Generated by immunoSEQ multiplex PCR, the TCRdb table keeps only in-frame clones and is missing some. Among 1,400,000 or so clones, just under 99% were seen once, and the ten largest hold about 0.4%. V was shortened by 0 bases and J by 2 bases, with 10 bases between the two germline ends. Germline V gene sequence: CDR1 SGHKS, CDR2 YYEKEE (reference sequence). There are 15 residues in the CDR3. The chain is built from TRBV5-5 and TRBJ2-3, with D possibly TRBD1 on 6 matching bases. The material sequenced was naive CD4+ T cells sorted from blood. Regarding subset: CD45RA+ positively selected. The receptor was derived from a man aged 25-40 years in good health. The CDR3 DNA sequence: TGTGCCAGCAGCTTGGGGGACACAGTCACAGATACGCAGTATTTT. Translated, it gives CASSLGDTVTDTQYF.